This is a list of T cell receptor beta chains from one sample in a study of blood T cell repertoires in COVID-19. Measured with immunoSEQ multiplex PCR; TCRdb has only the in-frame clones, and not every one. The sample lists 120,000 to 150,000 clones, more than 70% occurring once. Sequencing was carried out using peripheral blood. Receptors were obtained from a man in his fifties or sixties with active or convalescent COVID-19. Both conserved end residues are part of each CDR3. D genes are given only for firm matches. Size is omitted from some rows. Given values are once, few, many or a class for expanded clones.

TRBJ2-3 | TRBV7-3 | . | . | CASSLKGGTDTQYF | TGTGCCAGCAGCTTAAAGGGGGGCACAGATACGCAGTATTTT
TRBJ2-1 | TRBV29-1 | . | TRBD2 | CSVLPPTSGTEQFF | TGCAGCGTTCTTCCTCCGACTAGCGGGACTGAGCAGTTCTTC
TRBJ1-1 | TRBV2 | . | TRBD1 | CASSTQGDTEAFF | TGTGCCAGCAGTACACAGGGGGACACTGAAGCTTTCTTT
TRBJ1-6 | TRBV7-3 | . | . | CASSLGRDNSPLHF | TGTGCCAGCAGCTTAGGGCGGGATAATTCACCCCTCCACTTT
TRBJ2-1 | TRBV4-3 | . | TRBD2 | CASSQDRGLATEQFF | TGCGCCAGCAGCCAAGATAGGGGACTAGCGACGGAGCAGTTCTTC
TRBJ2-7 | TRBV7-3 | once | . | CASSLGPGNEQYF | TGTGCCAGCAGCCTCGGCCCAGGGAACGAGCAGTACTTC
TRBJ1-2 | TRBV6-2/TRBV6-3 | . | . | CASSWRYGYTF | TGTGCCAGCAGTTGGAGATATGGCTACACCTTC
TRBJ2-5 | TRBV15 | . | TRBD2 | CATSRGTSGSQETQYF | TGTGCCACCAGCAGAGGAACCAGCGGGAGTCAGGAGACCCAGTACTTC
TRBJ1-5 | TRBV28 | . | TRBD1 | CASSRTGTGNQPQHF | TGTGCCAGCAGCCGTACCGGGACAGGGAATCAGCCCCAGCATTTT
TRBJ1-6 | TRBV28 | . | TRBD1 | CASSRTGYNSPLHF | TGTGCCAGCAGTCGGACAGGGTATAATTCACCCCTCCACTTT
TRBJ2-1 | TRBV7-6 | . | . | CASSLEQNYEQFF | TGTGCCAGCAGCCTTGAACAGAACTATGAGCAGTTCTTC
TRBJ2-7 | TRBV4-3 | . | TRBD1 | CASAKGDSSYEQYF | TGCGCCAGCGCAAAGGGGGACAGCTCGTACGAGCAGTACTTC
TRBJ2-5 | TRBV7-3 | . | TRBD2 | CASSPGLAGGLGTQYF | TGTGCCAGCAGCCCGGGACTAGCGGGAGGACTGGGGACCCAGTACTTC
TRBJ2-2 | TRBV5-4 | . | TRBD1 | CASSSGQPTGELFF | TGTGCCAGCAGCTCGGGACAGCCCACCGGGGAGCTGTTTTTT
TRBJ1-5 | TRBV2 | once | . | CASSVLRRGAGNQPQHF | TGTGCCAGCAGTGTTCTCCGTCGGGGAGCTGGCAATCAGCCCCAGCATTTT
TRBJ1-2 | TRBV19 | . | . | CASSSHTGYNYGYTF | TGTGCCAGTAGTTCCCATACAGGCTATAACTATGGCTACACCTTC
TRBJ2-5 | TRBV7-3 | . | TRBD2 | CASSFGNEAGGQETQYF | TGTGCCAGCAGCTTTGGGAACGAAGCGGGAGGCCAAGAGACCCAGTACTTC
TRBJ2-7 | TRBV5-6 | . | TRBD1 | CASTYATGGAYEQYF | TGTGCCAGCACCTATGCGACAGGGGGGGCCTACGAGCAGTACTTC
TRBJ2-7 | TRBV5-1 | . | TRBD2 | CASSLGTSEYEQYF | TGCGCCAGCAGCTTAGGGACTAGCGAGTACGAGCAGTACTTC
TRBJ2-3 | TRBV2 | . | . | CASSEAGRRADTQYF | TGTGCCAGCAGTGAGGCGGGCAGGCGCGCAGATACGCAGTATTTT
TRBJ1-2 | TRBV28 | . | . | CASSSGDLNYGYTF | TGTGCCAGCAGTTCAGGGGACCTTAACTATGGCTACACCTTC
TRBJ1-2 | TRBV4-2 | . | . | CASSQAQAGGYTF | TGTGCCAGCAGCCAAGCCCAGGCGGGTGGCTACACCTTC
TRBJ1-4 | TRBV27 | . | TRBD1 | CASSHIVYRGEGEKLFF | TGTGCCAGCAGTCATATCGTTTACAGGGGGGAAGGTGAAAAACTGTTTTTT
TRBJ2-1 | TRBV2 | . | . | CASGASRGGEQFF | TGTGCCAGCGGAGCCTCCCGAGGAGGTGAGCAGTTCTTC
TRBJ2-7 | TRBV11-1 | . | TRBD2 | CASSLAKRELSEQYF | TGTGCCAGCAGCTTAGCAAAGCGGGAGTTATCCGAGCAGTACTTC
TRBJ1-2 | TRBV24-1 | . | . | CATSSPGGGYGYTF | TGTGCCACCAGTTCGCCGGGGGGAGGCTATGGCTACACCTTC
TRBJ1-5 | TRBV28 | . | TRBD1 | CASSSLLGGTGGIWNQPQHF | TGTGCCAGCAGTTCCCTCCTCGGTGGGACAGGGGGCATTTGGAATCAGCCCCAGCATTTT
TRBJ1-1 | TRBV11-3 | . | . | CASSQTGENTEAFF | TGTGCCAGCAGCCAGACAGGAGAGAACACTGAAGCTTTCTTT
TRBJ2-3 | TRBV9 | many | TRBD1 | CASSVSGQGLTDTQYF | TGTGCCAGCAGCGTCTCAGGACAGGGACTCACAGATACGCAGTATTTT
TRBJ1-5 | TRBV7-2 | . | TRBD1 | CASSPGDRGRNQPQHF | TGTGCCAGCAGCCCTGGAGACAGGGGACGCAATCAGCCCCAGCATTTT
TRBJ1-2 | TRBV7-9 | . | . | CASSLVGRVPIYGYTF | TGTGCCAGCAGCTTAGTTGGCAGGGTCCCTATCTATGGCTACACCTTC
TRBJ2-3 | TRBV18 | . | . | CASSPSTDTQYF | TGTGCCAGCTCACCCTCCACAGATACGCAGTATTTT
TRBJ2-2 | TRBV6-2/TRBV6-3 | . | TRBD1 | CASSYRDRGLGELFF | TGTGCCAGCAGTTACCGGGACAGGGGACTCGGGGAGCTGTTTTTT
TRBJ1-1 | TRBV29-1 | . | . | CSVEGGLNTEAFF | TGCAGCGTTGAAGGGGGCTTGAACACTGAAGCTTTCTTT
TRBJ1-5 | TRBV30 | . | . | CAWSPGPRVNQPQHF | TGTGCCTGGAGCCCCGGGCCGAGGGTCAATCAGCCCCAGCATTTT
TRBJ2-1 | TRBV28 | . | . | CASSAGRKQFF | TGTGCCAGCAGTGCGGGGCGTAAGCAGTTCTTC
TRBJ2-4 | TRBV4-2 | once | TRBD1 | CASSHPGGIKNIQYF | TGTGCCAGCAGCCACCCAGGGGGAATCAAAAACATTCAGTACTTC
TRBJ2-5 | TRBV29-1 | . | . | CSVTGNQETQYF | TGCAGCGTAACAGGGAATCAAGAGACCCAGTACTTC
TRBJ2-3 | TRBV14 | . | TRBD1 | CASSNLGQGRTDTQYF | TGTGCCAGCAGCAATTTAGGACAGGGGAGAACAGATACGCAGTATTTT
TRBJ2-1 | TRBV9 | . | TRBD2 | CASSVGDLAGGNEQFF | TGTGCCAGCAGCGTAGGGGACCTAGCGGGAGGAAATGAGCAGTTCTTC
TRBJ1-2 | TRBV14 | . | TRBD1 | CASSQAQGADGYTF | TGTGCCAGCAGCCAAGCTCAGGGGGCGGATGGCTACACCTTC
TRBJ1-3 | TRBV18 | . | . | CASSPFGNTIYF | TGTGCCAGCTCACCCTTTGGAAACACCATATATTTT
TRBJ1-5 | TRBV19 | . | . | CASSMKSGEGQPQHF | TGTGCCAGTAGTATGAAAAGTGGCGAGGGACAGCCCCAGCATTTT
TRBJ2-1 | TRBV24-1 | . | . | CATGTKADNEQFF | TGTGCCACCGGGACAAAGGCGGACAATGAGCAGTTCTTC
TRBJ2-4 | TRBV7-2 | . | . | CASSSSGLVAKNIQYF | TGTGCCAGCAGCTCAAGCGGTCTCGTAGCCAAAAACATTCAGTACTTC
TRBJ2-4 | TRBV18 | . | . | CASSPSVAQGTKNIQYF | TGTGCCAGCTCACCGTCCGTCGCACAGGGAACCAAAAACATTCAGTACTTC
TRBJ1-2 | TRBV19 | . | . | CASSIFGPANYGYTF | TGTGCCAGTAGTATTTTTGGCCCAGCTAACTATGGCTACACCTTC
TRBJ1-3 | TRBV9 | . | . | CASSAIPGGNTIYF | TGTGCCAGCAGCGCTATACCGGGGGGAAACACCATATATTTT
TRBJ2-5 | TRBV6-2/TRBV6-3 | . | . | CASSYWSKTQYF | TGTGCCAGCAGTTACTGGTCTAAGACCCAGTACTTC
TRBJ1-1 | TRBV9 | . | . | CASSVGSSLGTEAFF | TGTGCCAGCAGCGTAGGTTCCTCCCTCGGCACTGAAGCTTTCTTT
TRBJ2-1 | TRBV3-1/TRBV3-2 | . | TRBD2 | CASSQDPGRTEQFF | TGTGCCAGCAGCCAAGATCCCGGGAGGACTGAGCAGTTCTTC
TRBJ2-1 | TRBV6-2/TRBV6-3 | . | . | CASSTGTVQFF | TGTGCCAGCAGTACCGGGACTGTACAGTTCTTC
TRBJ2-7 | TRBV11-2 | . | . | CASSFTPRSSSYEQYF | TGTGCCAGCAGCTTCACCCCGCGGAGCAGCTCCTACGAGCAGTACTTC
TRBJ2-3 | TRBV5-1 | . | TRBD2 | CASSLVFRLAHTDTQYF | TGCGCCAGCAGCTTGGTGTTCCGACTAGCGCACACAGATACGCAGTATTTT
TRBJ2-7 | TRBV7-3 | . | TRBD1 | CASSYDRGEVYEQYF | TGTGCCAGCAGCTATGACAGGGGCGAAGTCTACGAGCAGTACTTC
TRBJ2-3 | TRBV5-4 | . | TRBD2 | CASSQTSEMTDTQYF | TGTGCCAGCAGCCAGACTAGCGAGATGACAGATACGCAGTATTTT
TRBJ1-2 | TRBV28 | . | TRBD1 | CASRLPGGGYTF | TGTGCCAGCAGGTTACCAGGGGGGGGCTACACCTTC
TRBJ1-2 | TRBV30 | once | TRBD1 | CAWRGQETLYGYTF | TGTGCCTGGAGAGGACAGGAGACACTCTATGGCTACACCTTC
TRBJ2-3 | TRBV9 | . | TRBD2 | CASSLRSGRFPDTQYF | TGTGCCAGCAGCCTCCGTAGCGGGAGGTTTCCCGATACGCAGTATTTT
TRBJ1-2 | TRBV2 | once | . | CASTQLNYGSVTF | TGTGCCAGCACTCAACTGAACTATGGCTCAGTCACCTTC